This section outlines one T cell receptor beta chain sequence together with its context. The repertoire was sequenced with immunoSEQ multiplex PCR; TCRdb's copy has only in-frame clones and lacks some. The repertoire holds 99,000 or so clones, with about 89% as singletons. With 5 bases clipped from V and 9 bases from J, the junction kept 8 bases outside the gene matches. The CDR3 runs 15 residues. Germline V gives CDR1 SGHTA, CDR2 FQGNSA. This entry is derived from a study of blood T cell repertoires in COVID-19. The TCR was taken from a human donor in a cohort sampled during active COVID-19. The sequenced material came from peripheral blood. The genes are TRBV7-2 and TRBJ1-6, with 9 bases aligning to TRBD1. The CDR3 nucleotides read TGTGCCAGCAGCCTCGGACAGGGGTATCGTTCACCCCTCCACTTT. Its protein product is CASSLGQGYRSPLHF.